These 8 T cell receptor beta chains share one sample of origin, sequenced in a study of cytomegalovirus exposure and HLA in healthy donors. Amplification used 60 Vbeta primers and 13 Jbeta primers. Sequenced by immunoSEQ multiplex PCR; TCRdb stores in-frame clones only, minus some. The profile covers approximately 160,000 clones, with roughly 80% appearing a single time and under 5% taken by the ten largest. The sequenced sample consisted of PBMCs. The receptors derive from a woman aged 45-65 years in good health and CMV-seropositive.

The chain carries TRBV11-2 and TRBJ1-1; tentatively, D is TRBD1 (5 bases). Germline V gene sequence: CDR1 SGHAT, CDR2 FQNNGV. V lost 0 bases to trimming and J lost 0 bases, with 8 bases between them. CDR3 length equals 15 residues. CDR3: CASSLEVGVNTEAFF. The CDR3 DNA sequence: TGTGCCAGCAGCTTAGAGGTAGGGGTGAACACTGAAGCTTTCTTT.

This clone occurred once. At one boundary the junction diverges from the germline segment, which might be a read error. CDR3 nucleotides: TGTGCCTGGAGTGTAATCTCGTCCCCGAGGCACTTC. It is translated as CAWSVISSPRHF. V usage is TRBV30 and J usage is TRBJ2-7; D is ambiguous. The germline V gene encodes CDR1 GTSNPN and CDR2 SVGIG (reference sequence). The CDR3 consists of 12 residues.

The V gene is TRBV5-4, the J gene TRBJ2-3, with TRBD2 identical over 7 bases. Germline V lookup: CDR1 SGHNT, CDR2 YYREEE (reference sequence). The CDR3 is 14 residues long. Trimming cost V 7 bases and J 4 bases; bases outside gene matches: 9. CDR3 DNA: TGTGCCAGCCGAGGCCCCGGGGGGTCAGATACGCAGTATTTT. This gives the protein CASRGPGGSDTQYF.

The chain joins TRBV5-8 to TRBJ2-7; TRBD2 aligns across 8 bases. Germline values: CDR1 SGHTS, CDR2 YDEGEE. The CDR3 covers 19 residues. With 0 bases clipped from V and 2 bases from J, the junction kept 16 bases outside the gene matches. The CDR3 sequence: CASSLGWGRREVPTYEQYF. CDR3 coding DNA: TGTGCCAGCAGCTTGGGGTGGGGTCGGCGGGAGGTCCCGACCTACGAGCAGTACTTC.

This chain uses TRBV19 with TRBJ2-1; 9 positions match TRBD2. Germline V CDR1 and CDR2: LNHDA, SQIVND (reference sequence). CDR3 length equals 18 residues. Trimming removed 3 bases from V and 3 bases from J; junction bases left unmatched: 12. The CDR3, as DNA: TGTGCCAGTAGTATTCACAAACCGGGACTAGCCCGCTACAATGAGCAGTTCTTC. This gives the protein CASSIHKPGLARYNEQFF.

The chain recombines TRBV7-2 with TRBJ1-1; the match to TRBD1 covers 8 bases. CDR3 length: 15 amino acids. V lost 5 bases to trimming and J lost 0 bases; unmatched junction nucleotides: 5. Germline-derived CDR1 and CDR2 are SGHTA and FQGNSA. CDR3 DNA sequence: TGTGCCAGCAGCCCTGAGACAGGGGTGAACACTGAAGCTTTCTTT. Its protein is CASSPETGVNTEAFF.

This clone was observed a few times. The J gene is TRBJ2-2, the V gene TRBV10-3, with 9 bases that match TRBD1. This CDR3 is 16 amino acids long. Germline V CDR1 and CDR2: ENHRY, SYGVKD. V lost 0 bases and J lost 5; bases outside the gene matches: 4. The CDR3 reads CAISESPGQGTGELFF. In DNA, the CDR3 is TGTGCCATCAGTGAGTCACCGGGACAGGGAACCGGGGAGCTGTTTTTT.

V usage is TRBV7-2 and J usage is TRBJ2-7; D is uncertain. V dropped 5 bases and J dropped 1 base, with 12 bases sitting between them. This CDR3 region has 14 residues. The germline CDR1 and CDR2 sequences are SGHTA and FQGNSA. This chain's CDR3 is CASSPTGSSYEQYF. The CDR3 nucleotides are TGTGCCAGCAGCCCTACCGGGTCTTCCTACGAGCAGTACTTC. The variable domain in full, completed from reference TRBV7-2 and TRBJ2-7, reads GAGVSQSPSNKVTEKGKDVELRCDPISGHTALYWYRQSLGQGLEFLIYFQGNSAPDKSGLPSDRFSAERTGGSVSTLTIQRTQQEDSAVYLCASSPTGSSYEQYFGPGTRLTVT.